These T cell receptor beta chains were read from a single sample in a study of monozygotic twins with inflammatory bowel disease. TCRdb reprocessed the 5' RACE reads and stores each CDR3 protein as one record, lacking DNA. The table lists over 120,000 distinct CDR3 sequences. The sample was blood. These receptor sequences come from a human donor with ulcerative colitis or Crohn's disease, or a healthy co-twin of an affected twin (not recorded which). CDR3s include the opening cysteine and the closing phenylalanine or tryptophan. Size tells how often a clone was seen (once, few, many) or the class of an expanded clone, and some rows leave it out.

size: -; V: TRBV6-1; J: TRBJ2-1; CDR3: CASSRRVAAVSYNEQFF
size: -; V: TRBV29-1; J: TRBJ2-2; CDR3: CSAHAASDGTLEELFF
size: -; V: TRBV15; J: TRBJ1-4; CDR3: CATSSNTGSALLTNEKLFF
size: -; V: TRBV6-1; J: TRBJ2-7; CDR3: CASKDSPYEQYF
size: -; V: TRBV2; J: TRBJ2-1; CDR3: CASNEDGSGGAHEQFF
size: -; V: TRBV7-9; J: TRBJ2-7; CDR3: CASSPLAGGPHEQYF
size: -; V: TRBV7-9; J: TRBJ2-7; CDR3: CASSATDRPSSYEQYF
size: -; V: TRBV28; J: TRBJ2-7; CDR3: CASPPRSGRTSEQYF
size: -; V: TRBV5-1; J: TRBJ2-1; CDR3: CASSLSGGNYNEQFF
size: -; V: TRBV19; J: TRBJ1-1; CDR3: CASSFGGLETEAFF
size: -; V: TRBV5-1; J: TRBJ2-5; CDR3: CASSLATGSQETQYF
size: -; V: TRBV5-4; J: TRBJ2-1; CDR3: CASSPGLANYEQFF
size: -; V: TRBV3-1; J: TRBJ1-2; CDR3: CASSQDPVSGGYTF
size: -; V: TRBV11-2; J: TRBJ2-1; CDR3: CASSALLLTSYNEQFF
size: -; V: TRBV6-5; J: TRBJ1-5; CDR3: CASSYSGTLGNQPQHF
size: -; V: TRBV5-8; J: TRBJ1-1; CDR3: CASSPYYGQNTEAFF
size: -; V: TRBV28; J: TRBJ2-7; CDR3: CASSQTVRAYKQYF
size: -; V: TRBV7-3; J: TRBJ2-3; CDR3: CASSPEGTSGRDTQYF
size: -; V: TRBV15; J: TRBJ1-6; CDR3: CATSRDVSEYSPLHF
size: -; V: TRBV7-6; J: TRBJ2-1; CDR3: CASSLGAGAYNEQFF
size: -; V: TRBV20-1; J: TRBJ2-1; CDR3: CSAGEAPYNEQFF
size: -; V: TRBV2; J: TRBJ2-4; CDR3: CAISLRDKNIQYF
size: -; V: TRBV5-1; J: TRBJ2-3; CDR3: CASSLVAAARTDTQYF
size: -; V: TRBV5-6; J: TRBJ2-1; CDR3: CASSPNPLDEQFF
size: -; V: TRBV18; J: TRBJ2-3; CDR3: CASSQPGHGADTQYF
size: -; V: TRBV12-3/TRBV12-4; J: TRBJ1-1; CDR3: CASSFLTGNTEAFF
size: -; V: TRBV20-1; J: TRBJ1-1; CDR3: CSASWPRSNTEAFF
size: -; V: TRBV5-1; J: TRBJ2-7; CDR3: CASSFDREQYF
size: -; V: TRBV27; J: TRBJ2-5; CDR3: CASTQGGTGTETQYF
size: -; V: TRBV12-3/TRBV12-4; J: TRBJ1-5; CDR3: CASTREGNQPQHF
size: -; V: TRBV7-3; J: TRBJ2-1; CDR3: CASSSTGTGYNEQFF
size: -; V: TRBV9; J: TRBJ2-1; CDR3: CASSGLTSAHNEQFF
size: -; V: TRBV19; J: TRBJ2-2; CDR3: CASKAWVGLGQGFTGELFF
size: -; V: TRBV9; J: TRBJ2-5; CDR3: CASSVALLETQYF
size: -; V: TRBV11-3; J: TRBJ2-2; CDR3: CASSLGTSPAGELFF
size: medium-sized; V: TRBV6-5; J: TRBJ1-3; CDR3: CASVRQDLSGNTIYF
size: -; V: TRBV12-5; J: TRBJ2-2; CDR3: CASGFNTGELFF
size: -; V: TRBV13; J: TRBJ2-3; CDR3: CASRVPGGDTQYF
size: -; V: TRBV5-1; J: TRBJ2-5; CDR3: CASSPTSGRETQYF
size: -; V: TRBV5-6; J: TRBJ2-1; CDR3: CASSLPGLAVFNEQFF
size: -; V: TRBV12-3/TRBV12-4; J: TRBJ2-3; CDR3: CASSLEGRADTQYF
size: -; V: TRBV20-1; J: TRBJ2-1; CDR3: CSAKSGRSYNEQFF
size: -; V: TRBV20-1; J: TRBJ2-7; CDR3: CSARGGTNSYEQYF
size: -; V: TRBV10-3; J: TRBJ2-1; CDR3: CAISSGTSGTGDEQFF
size: -; V: TRBV7-9; J: TRBJ2-7; CDR3: CASSLPGSSYEQYF
size: -; V: TRBV20-1; J: TRBJ2-2; CDR3: CSARDPGTSNTGELFF
size: -; V: TRBV19; J: TRBJ1-5; CDR3: CASNLDRPNSNQPQHF